These 14 T cell receptor beta chains were all obtained from the same sample, sequenced in a study of regulatory T cells in long-lasting Graves disease (dated by TCRdb to 2020 to 2023). The library came from multiplex PCR. The sequencer was an Illumina HiSeq 4000. iRepertoire HTBI primers and Arm-PCR amplification of CDR3 regions were used to construct TCR beta libraries. The public reads were reprocessed in TCRdb via fastp at Q25 and MiXCR, keeping in-frame beta chains. CDR3 protein duplicates are merged, each entry listing the most common genes and DNA. The table for this sample lists 350,000 to 500,000 distinct CDR3 sequences; 15% to 20% of them were counted only once. Of the sample, 23% falls within the top ten clones. The time point label of this sample denotes: newly diagnosed GD, antithyroid drugs for less than 3 months. For both TCR sequencing and RNA sequencing, RNA was extracted from PBMCs using TRIzol.

These data also formed part of another study, on T cells in Graves' hyperthyroidism and ophthalmopathy.

The source material was peripheral blood mononuclear cells (PBMCs), sampled at new diagnosis, from a patient treated with antithyroid drugs. The receptor set was obtained from a woman aged 18-29 years with Graves disease. Donor details come from another sample of the same person, matched by shared clones.

Only a few counts were recorded for this clonotype. This chain connects TRBV7-6 to TRBJ1-3, with 7 bases fitting TRBD1. The CDR3 loop spans 23 amino acids. Germline V gene data show CDR1 as SGHVS and CDR2 as FNYEAQ. The V gene end was trimmed by 5 bases and the J gene end by 1 base; junction bases not matched to a gene: 29. DNA for the CDR3: TGTGCCAGCAGCGGATCCGGAGGGCAGGGGGTCTCTCGTTCCTCTTATTCTGGAAACACCATATATTTT. This gives the protein CASSGSGGQGVSRSSYSGNTIYF.

This clonotype has ten or more counts. The chain uses TRBV4-3 and TRBJ2-5; 7 nucleotides match TRBD2. The CDR3 runs 16 residues. Trimming at V came to 0 bases and at J to 2 bases, leaving 6 bases not matched to a gene. CDR1 and CDR2 from the germline V gene are LGHNA and YSLEER. CDR3 amino acids: CASSQDRASGQETQYF. The CDR3 DNA reads as TGCGCCAGCAGCCAAGATAGGGCTAGCGGACAAGAGACCCAGTACTTC.

This clonotype was seen at least ten times. This chain joins TRBV20-1 and TRBJ2-5; D perhaps matches TRBD2 (5 bases). This CDR3 is built from 14 residues. Germline CDR1 reads DFQATT; CDR2 reads SNEGSKA (reference sequence). V lost 0 bases and J 5 bases, leaving 13 bases between the germline ends. The CDR3 sequence: CSARDAGRVETQYF. CDR3 DNA: TGCAGTGCTAGAGATGCGGGCCGAGTGGAGACCCAGTACTTC.

This clonotype was observed at least ten times. The DNA for the CDR3 is TGTGCCAGCAGTACTCCCGCTAGCGGGAGGATTAATGAGCAGTTCTTC. It translates to CASSTPASGRINEQFF. This rearrangement joins TRBV28 to TRBJ2-1; 11 positions match TRBD2. Trimming at V came to 5 bases and at J to 7 bases, leaving 10 bases not matched to a gene. The CDR3 runs 16 residues. Per germline, CDR1 MDHEN and CDR2 SYDVKM.

This clonotype came up a few times. The chain uses TRBV12-3 or TRBV12-4 and TRBJ2-7, with TRBD1 matching over 8 bases. J was trimmed by 4 bases and V by 7 bases; bases with no gene match: 15. The CDR3 spans 16 residues. The CDR3 reads CASTRSTGVLEYEQYF. CDR3 bases: TGTGCCAGCACCCGTTCGACAGGGGTTCTGGAATACGAGCAGTACTTC.

This clonotype was seen at least ten times. The J gene is TRBJ2-7, the V gene TRBV28, with D hard to call. Germline V gene sequence: CDR1 MDHEN, CDR2 SYDVKM. V lost 6 bases to trimming and J lost 4 bases, with 28 bases between them. The CDR3 runs to 18 residues. As DNA, the CDR3 is TGTGCCAGCAGCACCCTAGGTTTTGGGCGCCGTGTCCGGTACGAGCAGTACTTC. Amino acids: CASSTLGFGRRVRYEQYF.

The J gene is TRBJ1-1, the V gene TRBV11-1; perhaps TRBD1 as D (6 bases). CDR3 size: 15 residues. Germline V gene data show CDR1 as SGHAT and CDR2 as FQDESV (reference sequence). Trimming cost V 3 bases and J 3 bases, with 14 bases left between them. The CDR3 is CASSLVGGWDTEAFF. CDR3 bases: TGTGCCAGCAGCTTGGTAGGGGGATGGGACACTGAAGCTTTCTTT.

This clonotype was recorded at least ten times. The rearrangement uses TRBV7-2 and TRBJ2-7, with D possibly TRBD2 on 5 matching bases. The CDR3 contains 12 residues. Germline V gene sequence: CDR1 SGHTA, CDR2 FQGNSA. V was clipped by 1 base and J by 6 bases, with 7 bases between them. CDR3 amino acids: CASSLGRREQYF. The CDR3 DNA sequence: TGTGCCAGCAGCTTAGGGAGGCGCGAGCAGTACTTC. Together with reference TRBV7-2 and TRBJ2-7, the CDR3 gives the full variable domain: GAGVSQSPSNKVTEKGKDVELRCDPISGHTALYWYRQSLGQGLEFLIYFQGNSAPDKSGLPSDRFSAERTGGSVSTLTIQRTQQEDSAVYLCASSLGRREQYFGPGTRLTVT.

The chain recombines TRBV6-1 with TRBJ1-3; D is uncertain. CDR1 is MNHNS, CDR2 SASEGT, per germline. This CDR3 has 14 amino acids. V gave up 6 bases and J gave up 0 bases, with 9 bases separating them. The chain's CDR3 is CASRQQLSGNTIYF. CDR3 DNA: TGTGCCAGCAGACAACAGCTCTCTGGAAACACCATATATTTT.

The chain couples TRBV7-3 to TRBJ2-1; TRBD2 is a possible D gene (5 bases). Germline V gene lookup returns CDR1 SGHTA and CDR2 FQGTGA. This CDR3 region has 16 residues. V dropped 8 bases and J dropped 2 bases, with 19 bases sitting between them. The CDR3 sequence is CASSPEGRSPYNEQFF. The CDR3 region has the DNA TGTGCCAGCTCACCAGAGGGCAGGTCCCCCTACAATGAGCAGTTCTTC.

The rearrangement joins TRBV28 to TRBJ2-7; D unresolved. This CDR3 has 12 residues. Germline loops: CDR1 MDHEN, CDR2 SYDVKM. V was pared by 5 bases and J by 7 bases, with 12 bases between. The CDR3 protein is CASSPILREQYF. CDR3 nucleotides: TGTGCCAGCAGTCCAATTCTTCGAGAGCAGTACTTC.

There are a few counts of this clonotype. The chain recombines TRBV3-1 with TRBJ2-5; 7 nucleotides line up with TRBD2. Germline V gives CDR1 LGHDT, CDR2 YNNKEL (reference sequence). The CDR3 runs to 16 residues. The trim removed 2 bases at V and 2 bases at J, leaving 8 bases unmatched. The CDR3, as DNA: TGTGCCAGCAGCCAACCCAGACTAGCAGATCAAGAGACCCAGTACTTC. Translation gives CASSQPRLADQETQYF.

Ten or more counts support this clonotype. The gene calls are TRBV12-3 or TRBV12-4 and TRBJ2-3, with D maybe TRBD2 (5 bases). Trimming stripped 2 bases from V and 0 bases from J, with 12 bases between. This CDR3 spans 16 amino acids. The chain's CDR3 is CASSLWELSSTDTQYF. The CDR3 DNA follows: TGTGCCAGCAGTTTATGGGAGCTGTCCAGCACAGATACGCAGTATTTT.

This clonotype was counted many times. V usage is TRBV7-9 and J usage is TRBJ1-1; 9 bases are a match to TRBD1. The V segment lost 1 base and the J segment 8 bases; nucleotides outside the gene matches: 2. Germline CDR1 is SEHNR and CDR2 is FQNEAQ (reference sequence). CDR3 length: 13 residues. The CDR3 region is CASSLGDRVEAFF. The CDR3 DNA reads as TGTGCCAGCAGCTTAGGGGACAGGGTGGAAGCTTTCTTT.